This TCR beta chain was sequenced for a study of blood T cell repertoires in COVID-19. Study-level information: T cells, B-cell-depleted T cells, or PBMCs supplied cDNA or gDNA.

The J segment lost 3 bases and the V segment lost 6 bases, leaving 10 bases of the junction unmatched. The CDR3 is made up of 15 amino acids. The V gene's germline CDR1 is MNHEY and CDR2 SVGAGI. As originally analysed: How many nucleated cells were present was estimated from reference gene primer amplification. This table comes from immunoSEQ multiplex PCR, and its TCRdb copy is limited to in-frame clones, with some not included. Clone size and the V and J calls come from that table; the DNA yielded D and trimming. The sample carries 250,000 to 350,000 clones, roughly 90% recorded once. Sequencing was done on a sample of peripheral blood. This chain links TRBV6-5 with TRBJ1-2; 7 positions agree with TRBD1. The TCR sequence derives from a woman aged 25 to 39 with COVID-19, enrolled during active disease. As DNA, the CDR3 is TGTGCCAGCAGCCCCTATCCCACAGGGGACTATGGCTACACCTTC. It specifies CASSPYPTGDYGYTF.